This T cell receptor beta chain was identified in a study of blood T cells in healthy people across ages. Study observations and caveats: A strong correlation between TCR beta diversity and naive T cell percentage was seen.

Trimming shortened V by 5 bases and J by 4 bases, and 20 bases separated the two germline ends. CDR1 is LGHDT, CDR2 YNNKEL, per germline (reference sequence). The CDR3 spans 16 residues. With respect to this clonotype: Antigen unknown.

Peripheral blood, around 9.4 milliliters per donor, was collected. Through a sample-barcoded 5' primer and a J-beta primer mix, a second PCR was run for roughly 6 to 12 cycles. MiXCR, run by TCRdb on the 5' RACE reads, gives a single entry per CDR3 protein. The table has 760,000 or so distinct CDR3 sequences, around 25% seen once. This sample also belongs to another study, concerning T cells of mothers and their children. From that paper: Mothers yielded over 8 million CDR3 reads, children about 2.8 million each.

This rearrangement joins TRBV3-1 to TRBJ1-1; tentative D call: TRBD1 (6 bases). The source is a boy aged 10-17 years in good health. The sequenced sample consisted of blood. The CDR3 bases are TGTGCCAGCAGCATCGTCGGGGGCGCGGTATCCACTGAAGCTTTCTTT. Protein sequence: CASSIVGGAVSTEAFF.